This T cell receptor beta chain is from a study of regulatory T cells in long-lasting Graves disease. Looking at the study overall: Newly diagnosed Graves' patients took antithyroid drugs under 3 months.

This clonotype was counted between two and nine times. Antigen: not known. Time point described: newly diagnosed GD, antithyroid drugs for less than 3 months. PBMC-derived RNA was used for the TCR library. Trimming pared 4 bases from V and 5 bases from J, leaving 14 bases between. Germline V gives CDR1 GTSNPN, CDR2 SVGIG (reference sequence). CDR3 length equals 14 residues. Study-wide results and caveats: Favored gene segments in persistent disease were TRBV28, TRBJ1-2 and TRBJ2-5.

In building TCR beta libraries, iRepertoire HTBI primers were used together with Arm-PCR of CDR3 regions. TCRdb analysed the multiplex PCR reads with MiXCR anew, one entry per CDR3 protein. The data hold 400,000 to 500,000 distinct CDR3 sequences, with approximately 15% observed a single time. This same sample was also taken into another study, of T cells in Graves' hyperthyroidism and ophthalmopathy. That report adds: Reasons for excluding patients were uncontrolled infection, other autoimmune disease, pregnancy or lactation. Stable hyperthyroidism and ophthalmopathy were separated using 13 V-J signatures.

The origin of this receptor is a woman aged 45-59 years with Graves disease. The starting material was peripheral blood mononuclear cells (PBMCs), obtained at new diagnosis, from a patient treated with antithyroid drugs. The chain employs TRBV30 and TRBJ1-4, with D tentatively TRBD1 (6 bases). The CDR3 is CAWNRAGENEKLFF. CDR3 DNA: TGTGCCTGGAATAGGGCAGGGGAAAATGAAAAACTGTTTTTT. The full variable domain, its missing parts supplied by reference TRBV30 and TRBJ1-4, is SQTIHQWPATLVQPVGSPLSLECTVEGTSNPNLYWYRQAAGRGLQLLFYSVGIGQISSEVPQNLSASRPQDRQFILSSKKLLLSDSGFYLCAWNRAGENEKLFFGSGTQLSVL.